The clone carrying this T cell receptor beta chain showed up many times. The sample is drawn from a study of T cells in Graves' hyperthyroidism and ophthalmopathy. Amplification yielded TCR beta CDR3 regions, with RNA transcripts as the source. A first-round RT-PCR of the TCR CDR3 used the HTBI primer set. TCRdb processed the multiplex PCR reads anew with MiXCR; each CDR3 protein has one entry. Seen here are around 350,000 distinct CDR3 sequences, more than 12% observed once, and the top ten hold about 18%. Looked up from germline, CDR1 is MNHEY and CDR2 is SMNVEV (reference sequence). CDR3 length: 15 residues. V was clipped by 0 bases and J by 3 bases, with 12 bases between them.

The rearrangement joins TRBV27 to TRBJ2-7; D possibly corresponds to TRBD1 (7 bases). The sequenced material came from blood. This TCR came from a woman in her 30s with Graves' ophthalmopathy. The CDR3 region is CASSLSRQGGYEQYF. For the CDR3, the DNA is TGTGCCAGCAGTTTATCGAGACAGGGAGGCTACGAGCAGTACTTC.